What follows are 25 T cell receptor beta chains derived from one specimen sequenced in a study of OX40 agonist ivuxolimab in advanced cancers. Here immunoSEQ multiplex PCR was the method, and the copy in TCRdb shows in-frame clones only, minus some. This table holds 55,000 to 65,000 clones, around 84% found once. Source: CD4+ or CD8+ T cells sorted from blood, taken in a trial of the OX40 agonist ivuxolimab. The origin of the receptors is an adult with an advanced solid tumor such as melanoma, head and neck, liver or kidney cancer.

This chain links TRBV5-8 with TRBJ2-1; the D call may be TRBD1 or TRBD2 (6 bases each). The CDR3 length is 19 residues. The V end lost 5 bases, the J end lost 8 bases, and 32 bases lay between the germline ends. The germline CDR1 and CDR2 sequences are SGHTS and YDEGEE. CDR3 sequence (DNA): TGTGCCAGCAGACGAGCTAGGGGGGCGCGGTTTTCCAAGGGGGATGAGCAGTTCTTC. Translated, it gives CASRRARGARFSKGDEQFF.

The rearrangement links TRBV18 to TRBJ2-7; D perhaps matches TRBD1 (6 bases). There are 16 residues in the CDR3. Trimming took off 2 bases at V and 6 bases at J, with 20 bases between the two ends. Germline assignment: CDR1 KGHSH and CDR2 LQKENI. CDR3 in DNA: TGTGCCAGCTCACCAAGTCAGGGGCGGTGGGGGAGCGAGCAGTACTTC. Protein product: CASSPSQGRWGSEQYF.

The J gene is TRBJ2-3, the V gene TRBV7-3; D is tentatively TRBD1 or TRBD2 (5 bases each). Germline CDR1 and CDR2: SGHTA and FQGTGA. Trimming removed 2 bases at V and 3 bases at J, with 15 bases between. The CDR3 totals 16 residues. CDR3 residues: CASSLFPAGATDTQYF. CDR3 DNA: TGTGCCAGCAGCTTATTCCCTGCCGGGGCGACAGATACGCAGTATTTT.

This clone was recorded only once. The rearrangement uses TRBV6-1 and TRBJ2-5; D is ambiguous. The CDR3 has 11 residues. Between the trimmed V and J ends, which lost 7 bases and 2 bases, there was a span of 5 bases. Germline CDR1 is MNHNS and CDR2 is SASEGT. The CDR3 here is CASKLQETQYF. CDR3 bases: TGTGCCAGCAAACTGCAAGAGACCCAGTACTTC.

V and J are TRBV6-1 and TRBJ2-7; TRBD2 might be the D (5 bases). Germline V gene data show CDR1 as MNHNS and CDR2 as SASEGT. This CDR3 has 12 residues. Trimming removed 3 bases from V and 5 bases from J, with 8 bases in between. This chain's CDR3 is CASSDDYNEQYF. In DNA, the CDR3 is TGTGCCAGCAGTGACGACTACAACGAGCAGTACTTC.

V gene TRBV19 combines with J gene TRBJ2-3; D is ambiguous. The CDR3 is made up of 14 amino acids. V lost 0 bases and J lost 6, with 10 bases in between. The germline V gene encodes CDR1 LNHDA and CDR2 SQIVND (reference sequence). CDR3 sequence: CASSIDRTGDTQYF. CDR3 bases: TGTGCCAGTAGTATAGACAGAACCGGGGATACGCAGTATTTT.

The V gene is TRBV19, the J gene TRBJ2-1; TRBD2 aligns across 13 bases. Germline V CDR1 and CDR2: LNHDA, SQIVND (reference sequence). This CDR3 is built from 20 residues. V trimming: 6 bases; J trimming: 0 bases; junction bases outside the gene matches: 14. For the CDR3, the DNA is TGTGCCAGTAGGGCCGGGACTAGCGGGACGCCGATGAGCTCCTACAATGAGCAGTTCTTC. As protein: CASRAGTSGTPMSSYNEQFF.

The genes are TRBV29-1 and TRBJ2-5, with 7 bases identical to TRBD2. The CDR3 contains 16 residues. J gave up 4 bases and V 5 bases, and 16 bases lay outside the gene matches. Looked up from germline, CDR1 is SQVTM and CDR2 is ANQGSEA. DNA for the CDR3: TGCAGCGTTCGAGACCCCATCCGGGGGGTGGGAGAGACCCAGTACTTC. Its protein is CSVRDPIRGVGETQYF.

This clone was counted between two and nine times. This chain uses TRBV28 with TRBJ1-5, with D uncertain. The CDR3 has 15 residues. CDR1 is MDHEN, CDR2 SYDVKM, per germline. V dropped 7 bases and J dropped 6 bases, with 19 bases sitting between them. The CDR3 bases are TGTGCCAGCACGAGGAGTTCGGGGTCGGGTCAGCCCCAGCATTTT. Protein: CASTRSSGSGQPQHF.

CDR3 amino acids: CASSLAGGSSGNTIYF. Written as DNA, the CDR3 is TGTGCCAGCAGCTTAGCCGGAGGTTCTTCTGGAAACACCATATATTTT. The V and J genes are TRBV7-8 and TRBJ1-3; D not certain. Deletions cut 0 bases from V and 1 base from J, with 10 bases between. The CDR3 is 16 residues long. Germline lookup yields CDR1 SGHVS and CDR2 FQNEAQ. Full variable domain (remainder filled in from reference TRBV7-8 and TRBJ1-3): GAGVSQSPRYKVAKRGQDVALRCDPISGHVSLFWYQQALGQGPEFLTYFQNEAQLDKSGLPSDRFFAERPEGSVSTLKIQRTQQEDSAVYLCASSLAGGSSGNTIYFGEGSWLTVV.

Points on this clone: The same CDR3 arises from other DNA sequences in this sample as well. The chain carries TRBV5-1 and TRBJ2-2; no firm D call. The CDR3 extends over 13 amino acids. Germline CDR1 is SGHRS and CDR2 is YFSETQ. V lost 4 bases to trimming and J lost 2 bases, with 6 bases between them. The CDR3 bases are TGCGCCAGCAGCCTAGGAAACACCGGGGAGCTGTTTTTT. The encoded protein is CASSLGNTGELFF.

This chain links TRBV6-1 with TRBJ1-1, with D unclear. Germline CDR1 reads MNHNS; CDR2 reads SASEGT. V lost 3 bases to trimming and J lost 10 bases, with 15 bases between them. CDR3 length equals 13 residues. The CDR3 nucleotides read TGTGCCAGCAGTGATGTTAACGGGGTAGGAGCTTTCTTT. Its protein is CASSDVNGVGAFF.

In nucleotides, the CDR3 is TGCAGCGTGCTGGCGACCCCAAAGTATGGCTACACCTTC. Its protein product is CSVLATPKYGYTF. This chain links TRBV29-1 with TRBJ1-2; no clear D gene. V lost 6 bases and J lost 5, with 16 bases in between. The CDR3 totals 13 residues. Germline lookup yields CDR1 SQVTM and CDR2 ANQGSEA.

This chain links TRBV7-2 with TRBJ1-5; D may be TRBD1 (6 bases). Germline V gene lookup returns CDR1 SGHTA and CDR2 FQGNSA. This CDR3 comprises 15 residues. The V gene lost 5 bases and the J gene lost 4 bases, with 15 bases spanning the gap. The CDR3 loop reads CASSISGAENQPQHF. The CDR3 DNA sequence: TGTGCCAGCAGCATCTCAGGGGCGGAGAATCAGCCCCAGCATTTT. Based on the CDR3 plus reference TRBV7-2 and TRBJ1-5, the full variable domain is GAGVSQSPSNKVTEKGKDVELRCDPISGHTALYWYRQSLGQGLEFLIYFQGNSAPDKSGLPSDRFSAERTGGSVSTLTIQRTQQEDSAVYLCASSISGAENQPQHFGDGTRLSIL.

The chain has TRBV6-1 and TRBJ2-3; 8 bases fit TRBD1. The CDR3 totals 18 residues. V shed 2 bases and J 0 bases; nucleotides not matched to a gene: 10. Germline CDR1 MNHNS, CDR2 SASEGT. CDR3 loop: CASSESVAGGFSTDTQYF. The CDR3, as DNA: TGTGCCAGCAGTGAATCAGTCGCAGGGGGCTTTAGCACAGATACGCAGTATTTT.

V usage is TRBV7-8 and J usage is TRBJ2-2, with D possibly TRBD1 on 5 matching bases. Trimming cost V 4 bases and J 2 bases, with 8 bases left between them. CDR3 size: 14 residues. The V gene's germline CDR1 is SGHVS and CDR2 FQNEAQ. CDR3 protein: CASSWGSNTGELFF. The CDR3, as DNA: TGTGCCAGCAGCTGGGGCAGCAACACCGGGGAGCTGTTTTTT.

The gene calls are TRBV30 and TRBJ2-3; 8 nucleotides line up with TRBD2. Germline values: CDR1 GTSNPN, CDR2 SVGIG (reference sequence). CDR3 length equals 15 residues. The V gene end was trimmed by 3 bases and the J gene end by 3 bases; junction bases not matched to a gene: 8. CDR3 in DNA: TGTGCCTGGAGCACCGGGACTAGATCGACAGATACGCAGTATTTT. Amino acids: CAWSTGTRSTDTQYF. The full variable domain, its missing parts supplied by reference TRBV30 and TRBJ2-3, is SQTIHQWPATLVQPVGSPLSLECTVEGTSNPNLYWYRQAAGRGLQLLFYSVGIGQISSEVPQNLSASRPQDRQFILSSKKLLLSDSGFYLCAWSTGTRSTDTQYFGPGTRLTVL.

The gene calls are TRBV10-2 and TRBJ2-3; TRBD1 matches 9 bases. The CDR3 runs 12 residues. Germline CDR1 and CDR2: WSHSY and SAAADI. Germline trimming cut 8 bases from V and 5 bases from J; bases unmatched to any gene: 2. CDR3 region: CASGQGKDTQYF. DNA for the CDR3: TGCGCCAGCGGACAGGGGAAAGATACGCAGTATTTT.

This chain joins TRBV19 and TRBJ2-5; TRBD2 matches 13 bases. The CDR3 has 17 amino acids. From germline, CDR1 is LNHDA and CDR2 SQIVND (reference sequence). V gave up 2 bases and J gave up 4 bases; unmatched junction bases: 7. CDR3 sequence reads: CASSILLGLAGAETQYF. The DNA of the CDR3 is TGTGCCAGTAGTATACTTCTTGGACTAGCGGGAGCAGAGACCCAGTACTTC.

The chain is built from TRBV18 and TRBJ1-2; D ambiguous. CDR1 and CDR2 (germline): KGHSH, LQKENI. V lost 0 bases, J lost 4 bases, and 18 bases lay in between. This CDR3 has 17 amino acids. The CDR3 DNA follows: TGTGCCAGCTCACCACCGGGCGCACAGCCGGATGGCTATGGCTACACCTTC. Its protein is CASSPPGAQPDGYGYTF. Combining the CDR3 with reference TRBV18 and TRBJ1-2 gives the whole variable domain NAGVMQNPRHLVRRRGQEARLRCSPMKGHSHVYWYRQLPEEGLKFMVYLQKENIIDESGMPKERFSAEFPKEGPSILRIQQVVRGDSAAYFCASSPPGAQPDGYGYTFGSGTRLTVV.

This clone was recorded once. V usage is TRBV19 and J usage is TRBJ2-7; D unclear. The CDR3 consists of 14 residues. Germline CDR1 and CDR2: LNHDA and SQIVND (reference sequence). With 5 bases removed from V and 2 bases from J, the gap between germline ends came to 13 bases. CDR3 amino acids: CASSFQDGPYEQYF. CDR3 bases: TGTGCCAGTAGTTTCCAAGACGGGCCCTACGAGCAGTACTTC.

The CDR3 bases are TGTGCCAGCAGCGCTAGAAGCGGGTCTAGCACAGATACGCAGTATTTT. Translation: CASSARSGSSTDTQYF. The rearrangement links TRBV9 to TRBJ2-3; the D gene is possibly TRBD2 (6 bases). The CDR3 contains 16 residues. Germline loops: CDR1 SGDLS, CDR2 YYNGEE. The ends were cut back, 3 bases at V and 0 bases at J, with 14 bases in the middle.

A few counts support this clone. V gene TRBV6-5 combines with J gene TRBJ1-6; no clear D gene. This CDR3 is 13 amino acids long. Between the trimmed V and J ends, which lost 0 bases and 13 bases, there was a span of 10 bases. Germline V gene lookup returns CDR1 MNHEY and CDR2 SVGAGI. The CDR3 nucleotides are TGTGCCAGCAGTTACTCGAAAGTTTCGCCCCTCCACTTT. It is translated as CASSYSKVSPLHF.

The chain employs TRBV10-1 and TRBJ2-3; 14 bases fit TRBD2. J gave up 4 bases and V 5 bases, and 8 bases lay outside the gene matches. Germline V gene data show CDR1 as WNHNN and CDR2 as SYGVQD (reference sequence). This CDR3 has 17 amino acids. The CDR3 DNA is TGCGCCAGCAGTTACGCGACGGGACTAGCGGGAGCAGATACGCAGTATTTT. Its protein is CASSYATGLAGADTQYF.

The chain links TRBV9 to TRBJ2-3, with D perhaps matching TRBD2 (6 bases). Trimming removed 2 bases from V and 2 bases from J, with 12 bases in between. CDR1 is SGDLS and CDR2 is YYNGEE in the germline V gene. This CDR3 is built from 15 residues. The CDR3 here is CASSVSGVPTDTQYF. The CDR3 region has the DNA TGTGCCAGCAGCGTCTCGGGGGTCCCCACAGATACGCAGTATTTT.